The sequence of this TCR beta chain was determined in a study of T cells of healthy individuals. A single record per CDR3 protein comes from TCRdb applying MiXCR to the 5' RACE reads. The sample lists tens of thousands of distinct CDR3 sequences; about 4.2% were seen once. The clonotype comes from a human donor in good health.

The CDR3 DNA reads as TGTGCCAGCACTGGCAGGAGGGGCGCAGATACGCAGTATTTT. This encodes CASTGRRGADTQYF. The chain links TRBV5-6 to TRBJ2-3, with D possibly matching TRBD2 (6 bases). V lost 6 bases and J 4 bases, leaving 15 bases between the germline ends. Germline V lookup: CDR1 SGHDT, CDR2 YYEEEE. The CDR3 runs 14 residues. Using reference TRBV5-6 and TRBJ2-3 for the parts outside the CDR3, the full variable domain is DAGVTQSPTHLIKTRGQQVTLRCSPKSGHDTVSWYQQALGQGPQFIFQYYEEEERQRGNFPDRFSGHQFPNYSSELNVNALLLGDSALYLCASTGRRGADTQYFGPGTRLTVL.